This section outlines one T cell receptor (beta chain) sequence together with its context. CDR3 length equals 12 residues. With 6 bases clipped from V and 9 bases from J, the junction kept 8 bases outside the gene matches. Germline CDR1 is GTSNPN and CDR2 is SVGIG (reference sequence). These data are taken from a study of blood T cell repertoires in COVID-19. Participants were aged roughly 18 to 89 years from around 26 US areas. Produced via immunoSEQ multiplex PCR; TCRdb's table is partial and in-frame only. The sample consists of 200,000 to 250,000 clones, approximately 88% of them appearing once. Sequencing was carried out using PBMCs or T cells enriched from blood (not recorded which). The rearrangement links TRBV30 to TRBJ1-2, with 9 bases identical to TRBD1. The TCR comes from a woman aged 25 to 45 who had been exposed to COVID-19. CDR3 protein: CACLQGAWSYTF. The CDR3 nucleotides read TGTGCCTGCTTACAGGGGGCGTGGAGCTACACCTTC.